This paragraph reports one T cell receptor beta chain. In this sample, this clone turned up once. The antigen it recognizes is unknown. The input lacks base qualities; no much larger clone sits a single base away. This record comes from a study of blood T cell repertoires in COVID-19 (dated by TCRdb to about 2020). Study-level background: Samples covering the acute and convalescent phases of COVID-19 were provided by collaborators in the United States, Italy and Spain. The material from the prospective study consisted of cDNA or gDNA derived from T cells, B-cell-depleted T cells, or PBMCs. Subjects who had been exposed to COVID-19, were actively infected with it, or had recovered from it provided the deeply sampled blood TCRbeta repertoires that made up the dataset. The repertoires were made available in a free public database intended to serve as a resource for research on the immune response to SARS-CoV-2. Samples were obtained from the ongoing ImmuneRACE study (first 160 participants) and from 1,254 subjects provided by 6 global collaborators. Nearly every sample came with metadata listing a de-identified subject ID, COVID-19 status, age in years and sex. Where available, HLA class I and class II types were taken from metadata supplied by the sample provider and were not determined by assay-based typing. The paper's findings and limits, for the study overall: How much clinical and demographic metadata was included differed by source and by participant, and the metadata was provided uncurated.

Whole blood was collected in K2EDTA tubes by collaborating institutions according to the institutions' own protocols. For TCRbeta analysis, collaborator samples were shipped as frozen whole blood, as isolated PBMCs, or as DNA extracted from either sample type. From the cysteine up to the phenylalanine, the CDR3 has a length of 12 residues. CDR3 DNA is the only sequence kept; it has 36 bases, read in frame from the first base. CDR1 MNHEY and CDR2 SVGAGI were looked up in the germline V gene. V loses 6 bases, J loses 4 bases, and the germline ends lie 9 bases apart. TCRbeta CDR3 regions were amplified from genomic DNA by means of the immunoSEQ Assay, a bias-controlled multiplex PCR. In the paper's pipeline: Nucleated cell counts per sample were estimated from amplification of reference gene primers within the assay. To quantify the absolute abundance of each unique TCRbeta CDR3 rearrangement, sequence reads were collapsed and filtered. For each sample, productive Simpson clonality was calculated by taking the square root of Simpson's diversity index across productive rearrangements. What TCRdb holds here is the immuneACCESS table cut down to in-frame rearrangements. Part of the clones is not present; checked against another copy, under half of the missing clones reflect an unresolved V gene, and the others are unexplained. V and J calls and clone size are copied from that table; D and trimming were computed from the DNA. This sample lists about 46,000 clones; around 87% were detected once. The ten biggest clones cover roughly 15% of the sample.

The TCR originated in a human donor in a cohort sampled during active COVID-19. The rearrangement joined TRBV6-5 to TRBJ1-2, and TRBD1 may be the D gene, going by 5 matching bases. The specimen was peripheral blood. The nucleotides read TGTGCCAGCAGAGACAGAAGCTATGGCTACACCTTC. The encoded protein is CASRDRSYGYTF.